This TCR beta chain was obtained from a study of CD8 T cells in Susac syndrome. Reverse transcription of about 0.45 to 1 ug RNA was performed with random hexamers. Via MiXCR, TCRdb re-called the immunoSEQ multiplex PCR reads, giving one row per CDR3 protein. The data show about 160,000 distinct CDR3 sequences, around 94% seen once. Sequencing of TCR beta, carried out with a high-throughput approach, was applied to CD8+ and CD4+ T cells from the blood. TEMRA cells were FACS-enriched, while CD8+ and CD4+ T cells were negatively isolated. Trimming cost V 7 bases and J 1 base, with 13 bases left between them. Germline assignment: CDR1 SQVTM and CDR2 ANQGSEA. There are 13 residues in the CDR3.

The sample consisted of CD4+ T cells from PBMCs. The genes are TRBV29-1 and TRBJ2-5; D uncertain. This clonotype was sampled from a human donor with multiple sclerosis. DNA for the CDR3: TGCAGCGCCGGCGGCAGAATCCAAGAGACCCAGTACTTC. The encoded protein is CSAGGRIQETQYF.